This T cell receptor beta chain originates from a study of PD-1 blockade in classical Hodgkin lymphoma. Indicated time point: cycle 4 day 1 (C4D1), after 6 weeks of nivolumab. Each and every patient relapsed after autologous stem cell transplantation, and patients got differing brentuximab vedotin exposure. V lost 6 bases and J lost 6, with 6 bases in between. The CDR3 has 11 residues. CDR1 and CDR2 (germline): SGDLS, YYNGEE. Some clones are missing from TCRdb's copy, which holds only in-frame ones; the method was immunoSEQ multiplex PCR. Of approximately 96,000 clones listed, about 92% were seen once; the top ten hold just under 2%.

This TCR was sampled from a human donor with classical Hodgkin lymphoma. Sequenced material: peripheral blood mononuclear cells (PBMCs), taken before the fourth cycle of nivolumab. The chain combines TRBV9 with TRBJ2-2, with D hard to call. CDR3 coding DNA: TGTGCCAGCAAAAGAGCCGGGGAGCTGTTTTTT. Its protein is CASKRAGELFF.